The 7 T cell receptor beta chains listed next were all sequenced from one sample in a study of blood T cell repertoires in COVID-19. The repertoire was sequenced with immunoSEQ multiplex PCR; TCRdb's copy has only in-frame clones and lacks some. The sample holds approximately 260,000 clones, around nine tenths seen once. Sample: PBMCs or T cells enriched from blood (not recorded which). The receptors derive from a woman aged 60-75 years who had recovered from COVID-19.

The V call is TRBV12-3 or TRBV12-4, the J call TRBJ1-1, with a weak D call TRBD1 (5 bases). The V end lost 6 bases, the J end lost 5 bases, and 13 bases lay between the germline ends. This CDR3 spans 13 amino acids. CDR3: CASSPRRGTEAFF. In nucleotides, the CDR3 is TGTGCCAGCAGCCCTCGTCGGGGGACTGAAGCTTTCTTT.

The CDR3 region has the DNA TGTGCCAGTAGTGCCCGACAGGGGAGGACTGGCGGCTACACCTTC. Translation gives CASSARQGRTGGYTF. The V gene is TRBV19, the J gene TRBJ1-2; TRBD1 matches 8 bases. CDR1 is LNHDA, CDR2 SQIVND, per germline (reference sequence). The CDR3 sequence is 15 residues long. J lost 8 bases, V lost 5 bases, and 13 bases had no gene match.

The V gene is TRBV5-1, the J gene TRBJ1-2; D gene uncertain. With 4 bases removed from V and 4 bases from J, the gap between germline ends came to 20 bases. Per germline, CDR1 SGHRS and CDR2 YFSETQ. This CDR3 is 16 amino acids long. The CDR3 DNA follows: TGCGCCAGCAGCCCACCCCCTCCCCAGCGGATCTATGGCTACACCTTC. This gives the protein CASSPPPPQRIYGYTF. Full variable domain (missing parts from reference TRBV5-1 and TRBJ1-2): KAGVTQTPRYLIKTRGQQVTLSCSPISGHRSVSWYQQTPGQGLQFLFEYFSETQRNKGNFPGRFSGRQFSNSRSEMNVSTLELGDSALYLCASSPPPPQRIYGYTFGSGTRLTVV.

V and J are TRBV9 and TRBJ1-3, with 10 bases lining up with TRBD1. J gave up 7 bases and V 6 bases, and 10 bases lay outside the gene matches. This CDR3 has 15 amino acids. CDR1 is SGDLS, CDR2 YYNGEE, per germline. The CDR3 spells CASTPGDRGWNTIYF. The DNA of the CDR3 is TGTGCCAGCACCCCAGGGGACAGGGGTTGGAACACCATATATTTT.

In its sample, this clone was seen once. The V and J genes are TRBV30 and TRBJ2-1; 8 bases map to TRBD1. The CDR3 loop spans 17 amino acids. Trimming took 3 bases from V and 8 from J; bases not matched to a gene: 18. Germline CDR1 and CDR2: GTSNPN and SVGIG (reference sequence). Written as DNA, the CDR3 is TGTGCCTGGAGCAGCTTTAGCCACGGACAGGGTGTACATGAGCAGTTCTTC. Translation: CAWSSFSHGQGVHEQFF.

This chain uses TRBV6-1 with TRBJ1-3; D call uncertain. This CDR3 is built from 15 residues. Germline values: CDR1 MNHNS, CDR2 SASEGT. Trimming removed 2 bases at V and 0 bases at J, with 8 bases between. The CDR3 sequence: CASSESGFSGNTIYF. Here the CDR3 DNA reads TGTGCCAGCAGTGAAAGCGGCTTCTCTGGAAACACCATATATTTT.

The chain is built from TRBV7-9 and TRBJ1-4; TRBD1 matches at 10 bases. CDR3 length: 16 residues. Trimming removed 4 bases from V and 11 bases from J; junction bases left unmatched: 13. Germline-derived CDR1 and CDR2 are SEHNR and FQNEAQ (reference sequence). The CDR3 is CASSSPDWGQGRKLFF. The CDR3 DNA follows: TGTGCCAGCAGCTCCCCCGACTGGGGACAGGGGAGGAAACTGTTTTTT. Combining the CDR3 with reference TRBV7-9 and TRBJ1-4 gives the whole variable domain DTGVSQNPRHKITKRGQNVTFRCDPISEHNRLYWYRQTLGQGPEFLTYFQNEAQLEKSRLLSDRFSAERPKGSFSTLEIQRTEQGDSAMYLCASSSPDWGQGRKLFFGSGTQLSVL.